These T cell receptor beta chains were read from a single sample in a study of shared clonotypes between healthy human individuals. This table comes from immunoSEQ multiplex PCR, and its TCRdb copy is limited to in-frame clones, with some not included. The table has about 2.3 million clones, approximately 95% seen once; the top ten hold about 0.41%. Sequenced input: naive CD4+ T cells from PBMCs. Every receptor here comes from a man aged 18 to 29 in good health. Some clones in this sample may be carry-over from other donors' samples. Both conserved end residues are part of each CDR3. Each record gives: clone size, D gene, V gene, J gene, CDR3 protein, CDR3 DNA. D genes are given only for firm matches. Part of the rows lack a size; the others show once, few, many or a class for expanded clones.

.,.,TRBV6-1,TRBJ2-3,CASSEDVVGADTQYF,TGTGCCAGCAGTGAAGATGTGGTAGGGGCAGATACGCAGTATTTT
.,TRBD1,TRBV15,TRBJ1-4,CASRQGAGEKLFF,TGTGCCAGCCGACAGGGGGCGGGTGAAAAACTGTTTTTT
.,.,TRBV29-1,TRBJ1-1,CSVGPLGYLNTEAFF,TGCAGCGTGGGCCCTTTGGGTTACTTGAACACTGAAGCTTTCTTT
.,.,TRBV15,TRBJ1-4,CATSRATNEKLFF,TGTGCCACCAGCAGAGCTACTAATGAAAAACTGTTTTTT
.,.,TRBV9,TRBJ2-7,CASSPSLGVVQYEQYF,TGTGCCAGCAGCCCCTCCCTCGGAGTTGTTCAGTACGAGCAGTACTTC
.,TRBD2,TRBV6-5,TRBJ2-1,CASELLALNEQFF,TGTGCCAGCGAACTACTAGCGCTCAATGAGCAGTTCTTC
.,.,TRBV5-1,TRBJ2-6,CASSLDSSGANVLTF,TGCGCCAGCAGCTTGGACAGCTCTGGGGCCAACGTCCTGACTTTC
.,TRBD2,TRBV28,TRBJ2-1,CASGGLAGPNEQFF,TGTGCCAGCGGGGGACTAGCGGGGCCTAATGAGCAGTTCTTC
.,.,TRBV5-4,TRBJ2-1,CASSPREGALNEQFF,TGTGCCAGCAGCCCAAGGGAGGGGGCGCTCAATGAGCAGTTCTTC
.,.,TRBV5-4,TRBJ2-3,CASSTLDGTITDTQYF,TGTGCCAGCAGTACCCTAGACGGAACTATCACAGATACGCAGTATTTT
.,TRBD1,TRBV5-1,TRBJ1-1,CASSAGQGTEAFF,TGCGCCAGCAGCGCAGGACAGGGCACTGAAGCTTTCTTT
.,TRBD2,TRBV5-4,TRBJ2-1,CASSTVAGGHNEQFF,TGTGCCAGCAGCACTGTAGCGGGAGGGCACAATGAGCAGTTCTTC
.,.,TRBV25-1,TRBJ2-7,CASSPPIGYEQYF,TGTGCCAGCAGTCCCCCCATAGGCTACGAGCAGTACTTC
.,.,TRBV9,TRBJ2-1,CASSVTSSSYNEQFF,TGTGCCAGCAGCGTAACTTCGAGCTCCTACAATGAGCAGTTCTTC
.,TRBD1,TRBV6-1,TRBJ2-5,CASSENRGAETQYF,TGTGCCAGCAGTGAAAACAGGGGCGCAGAGACCCAGTACTTC
.,TRBD1,TRBV12-5,TRBJ1-1,CASGIGQGEAFF,TGTGCTAGTGGTATAGGACAGGGTGAAGCTTTCTTT
.,TRBD1,TRBV2,TRBJ2-3,CAGKRQGSTDTQYF,TGTGCCGGGAAGAGACAGGGCAGCACAGATACGCAGTATTTT
.,TRBD2,TRBV5-1,TRBJ2-1,CASSFGTSGGYNEQFF,TGCGCCAGCAGCTTCGGGACTAGCGGAGGGTACAATGAGCAGTTCTTC
once,TRBD1,TRBV5-4,TRBJ1-1,CASSYRLDRGFTEAFF,TGTGCCAGCAGCTATCGGTTGGACAGGGGGTTCACTGAAGCTTTCTTT
.,.,TRBV4-3,TRBJ1-4,CASSQNREKLFF,TGCGCCAGCAGCCAAAACAGGGAAAAACTGTTTTTT
once,.,TRBV15,TRBJ1-5,CATSRDNRGIQPQHF,TGTGCCACCAGCAGAGATAATAGGGGTATCCAGCCCCAGCATTTT
.,.,TRBV5-5,TRBJ1-2,CASSLGGDYGYTF,TGTGCCAGCAGCTTGGGCGGGGATTATGGCTACACCTTC
.,.,TRBV10-3,TRBJ2-1,CAISEFEGMGYNEQFF,TGTGCCATCAGTGAGTTTGAGGGAATGGGCTACAATGAGCAGTTCTTC
.,TRBD2,TRBV4-1,TRBJ2-1,CASSGRGLVRNEQFF,TGCGCCAGCAGCGGGAGGGGACTAGTGAGGAATGAGCAGTTCTTC
.,TRBD2,TRBV27,TRBJ2-1,CASSRLAASSYNEQFF,TGTGCCAGCAGCCGACTAGCGGCCAGCTCCTACAATGAGCAGTTCTTC
.,.,TRBV11-2,TRBJ1-3,CASSPEWVTSGNTIYF,TGTGCCAGCAGCCCTGAGTGGGTTACCTCTGGAAACACCATATATTTT
.,.,TRBV18,TRBJ1-3,CASSPPGTQGGNTIYF,TGTGCCAGCTCACCACCCGGGACCCAGGGGGGAAACACCATATATTTT
.,TRBD1,TRBV5-5,TRBJ2-5,CASSLEQGAAVETQYF,TGTGCCAGCAGCTTGGAACAGGGGGCTGCCGTAGAGACCCAGTACTTC
.,.,TRBV5-1,TRBJ2-2,CASSLVGAANTGELFF,TGCGCCAGCAGCTTGGTAGGGGCTGCGAACACCGGGGAGCTGTTTTTT
.,TRBD1,TRBV13,TRBJ1-2,CASSSLDRRSNYGYTF,TGTGCCAGCAGCTCACTGGACAGGAGGAGTAACTATGGCTACACCTTC
.,.,TRBV16,TRBJ2-4,CASSQSRQRLAKNIQYF,TGTGCCAGCAGCCAATCGAGGCAGAGGCTAGCCAAAAACATTCAGTACTTC